The rows below give T cell receptor beta chains drawn from one sample of a study of OX40 agonist ivuxolimab in advanced cancers. The protocol was immunoSEQ multiplex PCR, while the TCRdb copy is restricted to in-frame clones and leaves out a portion. Counted here are some 96,000 clones, approximately 90% occurring once; the ten biggest clones make up around 0.58%. Sequencing used CD4+ or CD8+ T cells sorted from blood, obtained in a trial of the OX40 agonist ivuxolimab. The receptors here all came from an adult with an advanced solid tumor such as melanoma, head and neck, liver or kidney cancer. CDR3s include the opening cysteine and the closing phenylalanine or tryptophan. The D gene is left open where the match is weak. The size of a clone is reported for some rows only, either as once, few or many, or as a class for expanded clones.

. TRBJ2-5 TRBV27 . TGTGCCAGCAGTTCACAACAGGGTGGGGAGACCCAGTACTTC CASSSQQGGETQYF
. TRBJ1-1 TRBV11-2 . TGTGCCAGCAGCCGAGTTGCGGCTAAGGGGACTGAAGCTTTCTTT CASSRVAAKGTEAFF
. TRBJ2-2 TRBV19 . TGTGCCAGTAGTATAAGGGGTATCACCGGGGAGCTGTTTTTT CASSIRGITGELFF
. TRBJ2-5 TRBV4-2 TRBD1 TGTGCCAGCAGCCAACGACAGGGGCAAGAGACCCAGTACTTC CASSQRQGQETQYF
. TRBJ1-3 TRBV30 . TGTGCCTGGAGTGTAGGGGCTAACTCTGGAAACACCATATATTTT CAWSVGANSGNTIYF
. TRBJ2-1 TRBV5-1 TRBD2 TGCGCCAGCAGCCCCCAGACTAGCGGGAGTTTACTTCAGCAGTTCTTC CASSPQTSGSLLQQFF
. TRBJ2-5 TRBV7-2 . TGTGCCAGCAGCTTACGGAGAGGGGGAGAGACCCAGTACTTC CASSLRRGGETQYF
. TRBJ2-6 TRBV18 . TGTGCCAGCTCACCCGGTGGGGTATCTCCCTCTGGGGCCAACGTCCTGACTTTC CASSPGGVSPSGANVLTF
. TRBJ2-7 TRBV5-4 TRBD2 TGTGCCAGCAGCTTAAACGGACTAGCGGGAAGCGAGCAGTACTTC CASSLNGLAGSEQYF
. TRBJ2-3 TRBV28 . TGTGCCAGCAGTTCTCCGGGGATGGAGACAGATACGCAGTATTTT CASSSPGMETDTQYF
. TRBJ2-3 TRBV23-1 . TGCGCCAGCAGTCAATCCGGGGCGGAAACTAGCACAGATACGCAGTATTTT CASSQSGAETSTDTQYF
. TRBJ2-1 TRBV2 . TGTGCCAGCAGTGAAGGCGGGTGGCCCTCCTACAATGAGCAGTTCTTC CASSEGGWPSYNEQFF
. TRBJ1-1 TRBV7-9 TRBD1 TGTGCCAGCAGCAACTCCCTTGGCAGGGGGGCTATTGACACTGAAGCTTTCTTT CASSNSLGRGAIDTEAFF
. TRBJ2-7 TRBV7-2 TRBD2 TGTGCCAGCAGCTTAAATACGGGAGGGTCCTACGAGCAGTACTTC CASSLNTGGSYEQYF
. TRBJ2-1 TRBV9 TRBD2 TGTGCCAGCAGCCCTACGTTCGTTAGCGGGAGTGGTGAGCAGTTCTTC CASSPTFVSGSGEQFF
. TRBJ2-5 TRBV30 . TGTGCCTGGAACGCCTTTTGGAAGACCCAGTACTTC CAWNAFWKTQYF
. TRBJ2-3 TRBV4-1 . TGCGCCAGCAGCCAAGAAGCGCATCTCCGGGATACGCAGTATTTT CASSQEAHLRDTQYF
. TRBJ1-1 TRBV18 . TGTGCCAGCTCACCAATTGGGGTCATGAACACTGAAGCTTTCTTT CASSPIGVMNTEAFF
once TRBJ1-1 TRBV5-1 TRBD1 TGCGCCAGCAGCTCCTTGACAGGGAGTAACACTGAAGCTTTCTTT CASSSLTGSNTEAFF
. TRBJ1-2 TRBV6-4 . TGTGCCAGCAGTGGGAGACAGGTTAACTATGGCTACACCTTC CASSGRQVNYGYTF
. TRBJ2-2 TRBV7-2 TRBD2 TGTGCCAGCAGCCGGACTGGACTAGCGGGAGGGGAAACCGGGGAGCTGTTTTTT CASSRTGLAGGETGELFF
. TRBJ2-1 TRBV19 . TGTGCCAGTAGAGTTTACAATGAGCAGTTCTTC CASRVYNEQFF
. TRBJ1-1 TRBV7-8 TRBD1 TGTGCCAGCAGCCCCCGGACAGGGAGCACTGAAGCTTTCTTT CASSPRTGSTEAFF
. TRBJ1-3 TRBV7-9 . TGTGCCAGCAGCTTGTTATTGTCTGGAGGAAACACCATATATTTT CASSLLLSGGNTIYF
. TRBJ2-2 TRBV7-2 TRBD1 TGTGCCAGCAACTCCAACAGGGGGGCCGGGGAGCTGTTTTTT CASNSNRGAGELFF
. TRBJ1-5 TRBV2 . TGTGCCAGCAGGGTAAGCAATCAGCCCCAGCATTTT CASRVSNQPQHF
once TRBJ2-2 TRBV11-2 . TGTGCCAGCAGCTTAGCAGGCGCCCCGACCGGGGAGCTGTTTTTT CASSLAGAPTGELFF
. TRBJ2-1 TRBV7-2 . TGTGCCAGCAGCGCCCGGGGAAAAGGGGACTCCTACAATGAGCAGTTCTTC CASSARGKGDSYNEQFF
. TRBJ2-1 TRBV4-1 TRBD2 TGCGCCAGCAGCCAAGCCCCTAGCGGGGGGAACTACAATGAGCAGTTCTTC CASSQAPSGGNYNEQFF
. TRBJ1-1 TRBV5-1 . TGCGCCAGCAGCTTGGTCCAGGCGGGCACTGAAGCTTTCTTT CASSLVQAGTEAFF
. TRBJ2-3 TRBV10-2 . TGCGCCAGCAGTCGACCCGGGGCAACAGATACGCAGTATTTT CASSRPGATDTQYF
. TRBJ2-7 TRBV5-1 TRBD1 TGCGCCAGCAGCTTGGGGACAGGGTTTAGGGAGCAGTACTTC CASSLGTGFREQYF
. TRBJ2-5 TRBV13 TRBD2 TGTGCCAGCAGCTTAGCACCGGCGGGACTAGTGGAATCCCAGTACTTC CASSLAPAGLVESQYF
. TRBJ2-7 TRBV6-5 . TGTGCCAGCAGTAACACGGGGACGCTTAGATACGAGCAGTACTTC CASSNTGTLRYEQYF
. TRBJ1-5 TRBV28 . TGTGCCAGCACAGGGGTGGGCCTGGGCTATAGCAATCAGCCCCAGCATTTT CASTGVGLGYSNQPQHF
. TRBJ1-3 TRBV7-8 . TGTGCCAGCAGCTTACTATCGGGAAACACCATATATTTT CASSLLSGNTIYF
. TRBJ2-7 TRBV28 TRBD2 TGTGCCAGCTTACCTTCCGCGGTAGCGGGACGGTACGAGCAGTACTTC CASLPSAVAGRYEQYF
. TRBJ1-1 TRBV7-8 . TGTGCCAGCAAGAACCCGAGCACTGAAGCTTTCTTT CASKNPSTEAFF
. TRBJ2-3 TRBV5-1 . TGCGCCAGTAAATGGGTAGATCCTAGCACAGATACGCAGTATTTT CASKWVDPSTDTQYF
. TRBJ1-1 TRBV28 TRBD1 TGTGCCAGCAGCCCTAGGGACAGAATGAACACTGAAGCTTTCTTT CASSPRDRMNTEAFF
. TRBJ1-5 TRBV28 TRBD1 TGTGCCAGCAGTTGGGGGGGGACAGGGAAGGGCAATCAGCCCCAGCATTTT CASSWGGTGKGNQPQHF
few TRBJ2-1 TRBV4-2 . TGTGCCAGCAGCCAAGATCTCGAGGGTACCTACAATGAGCAGTTCTTC CASSQDLEGTYNEQFF
. TRBJ1-5 TRBV4-1 TRBD1 TGCGCCAGCAGCCGATTGGACAGGGTCGGTCAGCCCCAGCATTTT CASSRLDRVGQPQHF
. TRBJ1-4 TRBV5-6 . TGTGCCAGCAGCTTTGCAGGCGCAAAACTGTTTTTT CASSFAGAKLFF
. TRBJ2-1 TRBV7-2 TRBD1 TGTGCCAGCAGCCGGACAGGATGGGAGCAGTTCTTC CASSRTGWEQFF
. TRBJ1-1 TRBV30 . TGTGCCTGGAAGGAGGTTTTCCCGTTGAACACTGAAGCTTTCTTT CAWKEVFPLNTEAFF